This T cell receptor (beta chain) was retrieved from a study of shared clonotypes between healthy human individuals. Sequenced by immunoSEQ multiplex PCR; TCRdb stores in-frame clones only, minus some. Of approximately 2.5 million clones in the sample, 93% were seen once. A word on this clone: Its matching antigen is unknown.

V was pared by 4 bases and J by 4 bases, with 11 bases of the junction left unmatched. This CDR3 has 16 amino acids. The germline V gene has CDR1 MGHDK and CDR2 SYGVNS. Study findings and constraints: An effect of sequencing depth on clonotype sharing among donors was expected. Non-shared clonotypes had lower generation probabilities than those shared by all four donors.

This chain joins TRBV25-1 and TRBJ2-7; 9 bases line up with TRBD1. This sequence originates from a man between 18 and 35 years old in good health. Some clones in this sample may be carry-over from other donors' samples. The sequencing sample was made of naive CD4+ T cells from PBMCs. Noted subset: CD45RA+ positively selected. The chain's CDR3 is CASSAPPGQGVYEQYF. CDR3 sequence (DNA): TGTGCCAGCAGTGCACCGCCGGGACAGGGAGTATACGAGCAGTACTTC.